A single sample gave rise to the 26 T cell receptor beta chains below, sequenced in a study of human T cells and chemical hapten exposure. Specified time point: pre-sensitization, week 0. Regarding treatment: therapeutic diphenylcyclopropenone sensitization with weekly scalp DPC. TCRdb processed the RACE reads anew with MiXCR; each CDR3 protein has one entry. The data show 40,000 to 50,000 distinct CDR3 sequences, approximately 13% seen once. The starting material was whole blood, obtained in connection with sensitization to the hapten diphenylcyclopropenone (DPC). The receptors derive from a woman aged 25 to 39 with alopecia areata. Some clones in this sample may be carry-over from other donors' samples.

The rearrangement uses TRBV27 and TRBJ2-5; D uncertain. The CDR3 covers 14 residues. Germline CDR1 is MNHEY and CDR2 is SMNVEV (reference sequence). The ends were cut back, 8 bases at V and 5 bases at J, with 18 bases in the middle. CDR3 in DNA: TGTGCCAGCGCGCCCGGTACGATGGGGGAGACCCAGTACTTC. This sequence encodes CASAPGTMGETQYF.

This clonotype was detected a few times. The V call is TRBV2, the J call TRBJ2-5; the D is unclear. The CDR3 is 12 residues long. CDR1 is SNHLY and CDR2 is FYNNEI in the germline V gene. The germline V and J ends were trimmed by 2 bases and 2 bases, with 3 bases remaining between them. The CDR3 loop is CASSENQETQYF. DNA of the CDR3: TGTGCCAGCAGTGAAAATCAAGAGACCCAGTACTTC.

This chain connects TRBV28 to TRBJ1-2, with D possibly matching TRBD1 (6 bases). Germline V gene sequence: CDR1 MDHEN, CDR2 SYDVKM. There are 13 residues in the CDR3. Deletions cut 6 bases from V and 8 bases from J, with 16 bases between. The CDR3 DNA reads TGTGCCAGCAGCATCGACTGGGGGCGGGGCTACACCTTC. It yields the protein CASSIDWGRGYTF.

The rearrangement joins TRBV21-1 to TRBJ1-1. TRBV21-1 is deemed a pseudogene. The CDR3 is 12 amino acids. The CDR3 DNA reads TGTGCCAGCAACTACAGCAACACTGAAGCTTTCTTT. This codes for CASNYSNTEAFF.

This clonotype was counted between two and nine times. The chain couples TRBV29-1 to TRBJ2-7; 7 bases align to TRBD1. J gave up 4 bases and V 3 bases, and 9 bases lay outside the gene matches. The CDR3 covers 14 residues. Germline CDR1 and CDR2: SQVTM and ANQGSEA. The CDR3 nucleotides read TGCAGCGTTGAGAAGGGGGCGGCAGGTTACGAGCAGTACTTC. Translating it yields CSVEKGAAGYEQYF.

This clonotype showed up many times. CDR3 coding DNA: TGTGCCAGCAGCTTAAGGCTGGACAGTCTGAATGAGCAGTTCTTC. It specifies CASSLRLDSLNEQFF. This chain joins TRBV7-8 and TRBJ2-1; TRBD1 might be the D (6 bases). The germline V gene has CDR1 SGHVS and CDR2 FQNEAQ. The CDR3 spans 15 residues. The ends were cut back, 2 bases at V and 7 bases at J, with 15 bases in the middle.

This clonotype appeared many times. V and J are TRBV29-1 and TRBJ2-1; no definite D call. V lost 4 bases, J lost 10 bases, and 23 bases lay in between. Germline CDR1 and CDR2: SQVTM and ANQGSEA. This CDR3 comprises 15 residues. The CDR3 loop is CSVVKGAPLIREQFF. The CDR3 coding sequence is TGCAGCGTTGTGAAGGGCGCCCCCCTGATAAGGGAGCAGTTCTTC.

This chain links TRBV29-1 with TRBJ2-3, with 8 bases aligning to TRBD2. V lost 2 bases to trimming and J lost 8 bases; unmatched junction nucleotides: 9. Germline lookup yields CDR1 SQVTM and CDR2 ANQGSEA. CDR3 size: 14 residues. CDR3 nucleotide sequence: TGCAGCGTTGAATTGGGGACTAGTGATCCTACGCAGTATTTT. Encoded protein: CSVELGTSDPTQYF.

The chain carries TRBV4-2 and TRBJ2-7, with 7 nucleotides matching TRBD2. The CDR3 loop spans 14 amino acids. CDR1 LGHNA and CDR2 YNFKEQ come from the germline V gene. After removal of 0 bases from V and 5 bases from J, the junction contained 4 bases not matched to a gene. CDR3 amino acids: CASSQDSGRDEQYF. The DNA for the CDR3 is TGTGCCAGCAGCCAAGACTCAGGGAGGGACGAGCAGTACTTC.

This clonotype was counted at least ten times. V is TRBV28 and J is TRBJ2-7; maybe TRBD2 (6 bases). The CDR3 is 15 residues long. Germline V CDR1 and CDR2: MDHEN, SYDVKM. V lost 7 bases to trimming and J lost 3 bases, with 19 bases between them. CDR3 coding DNA: TGTGCCAGCATCGAATATGGGACGGAGGGCTACGAGCAGTACTTC. Protein: CASIEYGTEGYEQYF.

The chain uses TRBV20-1 and TRBJ2-7; 14 bases line up with TRBD2. V dropped 7 bases and J dropped 1; count of bases not matched to a gene: 12. The CDR3 spans 17 residues. The germline V gene encodes CDR1 DFQATT and CDR2 SNEGSKA (reference sequence). The CDR3 loop reads CSVPGLAGVKKSYEQYF. The CDR3 region has the DNA TGCAGTGTCCCGGGACTAGCGGGAGTAAAAAAGTCCTACGAGCAGTACTTC.

The chain carries TRBV28 and TRBJ2-2, with 11 bases fitting TRBD2. This CDR3 comprises 17 residues. Germline trimming cut 6 bases from V and 3 bases from J; bases unmatched to any gene: 9. Germline V gene sequence: CDR1 MDHEN, CDR2 SYDVKM. The CDR3 reads CASRLIAGGIYTGELFF. The CDR3 DNA is TGTGCCAGCAGACTAATAGCGGGAGGGATTTACACCGGGGAGCTGTTTTTT.

This clonotype was seen a handful of times. The chain links TRBV12-3 or TRBV12-4 to TRBJ1-5; D is unclear. Deletions cut 3 bases from V and 4 bases from J, with 22 bases between. The CDR3 runs 18 residues. Here the CDR3 reads CASSFGFSGSEKNQPQHF. DNA for the CDR3: TGTGCCAGCAGTTTTGGTTTCTCTGGGTCAGAGAAGAATCAGCCCCAGCATTTT.

This clonotype was detected many times. The DNA of the CDR3 is TGCAGTGCTTGTCCGTGGGACACTGAAGCTTTCTTT. Encoded protein: CSACPWDTEAFF. The chain links TRBV20-1 to TRBJ1-1; D gene unclear. V was trimmed by 5 bases and J by 3 bases, leaving 10 bases between them. CDR1 is DFQATT and CDR2 is SNEGSKA in the germline V gene (reference sequence). CDR3 length: 12 residues.

In this sample, this clonotype turned up a few times. The chain joins TRBV27 to TRBJ1-2, with a weak D call TRBD1 (6 bases). The CDR3 consists of 15 residues. The V end was cut by 2 bases, the J end by 6 bases, with 16 bases between. Germline CDR1 is MNHEY and CDR2 is SMNVEV (reference sequence). The CDR3 protein is CASSLGGGPMNGYTF. CDR3 sequence (DNA): TGTGCCAGCAGTTTAGGTGGGGGGCCCATGAATGGCTACACCTTC.

The sample holds many counts of this clonotype. The genes are TRBV29-1 and TRBJ2-1; no reliable D call. Per the germline V gene, CDR1 is SQVTM and CDR2 is ANQGSEA. The CDR3 has 15 amino acids. The V end lost 6 bases, the J end lost 0 bases, and 15 bases lay between the germline ends. The CDR3, as DNA: TGCAGCGTGATCTTGGCGGTAAGCTCCTACAATGAGCAGTTCTTC. It specifies CSVILAVSSYNEQFF.

This chain joins TRBV9 and TRBJ2-3, with D uncertain. This CDR3 comprises 13 residues. The germline V and J ends were trimmed by 5 bases and 5 bases, with 12 bases remaining between them. From germline, CDR1 is SGDLS and CDR2 YYNGEE. The CDR3 DNA follows: TGTGCCAGCAGTAGGGCCTGGAAAGATACGCAGTATTTT. Protein sequence: CASSRAWKDTQYF.

This clonotype has a count of ten or more. J is TRBJ2-7 and V is TRBV18; 7 nucleotides line up with TRBD1. CDR3 size: 15 residues. Germline-derived CDR1 and CDR2 are KGHSH and LQKENI. V lost 2 bases, J lost 3 bases, and 7 bases stayed unmatched. The CDR3 loop reads CASSPDRQGSYEQYF. CDR3 DNA: TGTGCCAGCTCACCAGACCGACAGGGTAGCTACGAGCAGTACTTC.

This clonotype came up many times. J is TRBJ2-7 and V is TRBV2, with 8 bases aligning to TRBD2. Losses at the gene ends were 0 bases for V and 5 bases for J; bases not matched to a gene: 6. The V gene's germline CDR1 is SNHLY and CDR2 FYNNEI. The CDR3 has 15 residues. This CDR3 is CASSEARTSRHEQYF. CDR3 coding DNA: TGTGCCAGCAGTGAAGCGAGGACTAGCCGGCACGAGCAGTACTTC.

This clonotype was seen at least ten times. DNA of the CDR3: TGCGCCAGCAGTCCCGGGCTGAACACAGATACGCAGTATTTT. Encoded protein: CASSPGLNTDTQYF. V and J are TRBV4-3 and TRBJ2-3; D remains unclear. Looked up from germline, CDR1 is LGHNA and CDR2 is YSLEER. This CDR3 is built from 14 residues. V dropped 6 bases and J dropped 2 bases, with 12 bases sitting between them.

This clonotype was counted at least ten times. V usage is TRBV28 and J usage is TRBJ2-6, with 7 bases identical to TRBD1. V lost 6 bases and J lost 2; bases outside the gene matches: 10. Germline loops: CDR1 MDHEN, CDR2 SYDVKM. The CDR3 length is 17 residues. CDR3 sequence reads: CASRTDRVPPGANVLTF. CDR3 DNA: TGTGCCAGCAGAACCGACAGGGTCCCCCCTGGGGCCAACGTCCTGACTTTC.

This chain uses TRBV15 with TRBJ2-3; D is undetermined. In germline, CDR1 is LNHNV, CDR2 YYDKDF (reference sequence). CDR3 length: 16 residues. The V end lost 0 bases, the J end lost 9 bases, and 19 bases lay between the germline ends. The CDR3 DNA sequence: TGTGCCACCAGCAGAGATCGGACGGGTGACGAGGAAACGCAGTATTTT. Its translation is CATSRDRTGDEETQYF.

This clonotype was counted at least ten times. This chain links TRBV29-1 with TRBJ2-3; 9 nucleotides match TRBD1. Per the germline V gene, CDR1 is SQVTM and CDR2 is ANQGSEA. The length of the CDR3 is 16 residues. The ends lost 1 base at V and 6 bases at J; junction bases unmatched: 11. In DNA, the CDR3 is TGCAGCGTTGAAGGGACAGGGGATGTCAGAGGGGATACGCAGTATTTT. Translating it yields CSVEGTGDVRGDTQYF.

The V and J genes are TRBV5-6 and TRBJ2-7; D gene uncertain. Trimming pared 0 bases from V and 3 bases from J, leaving 10 bases between. The CDR3 runs 14 residues. Germline V gene sequence: CDR1 SGHDT, CDR2 YYEEEE. CDR3 bases: TGTGCCAGCAGCTTGGATTCACAGAGCTACGAGCAGTACTTC. Residues: CASSLDSQSYEQYF.

This chain joins TRBV4-3 and TRBJ2-3; TRBD1 matches 9 bases. The J segment lost 8 bases and the V segment lost 3 bases, leaving 12 bases of the junction unmatched. Germline V gene sequence: CDR1 LGHNA, CDR2 YSLEER. The CDR3 contains 16 residues. In DNA, the CDR3 is TGCGCCAGCAGCCAGAACCGGGACAGGGCCGGGGGTACGCAGTATTTT. It specifies CASSQNRDRAGGTQYF.

This clonotype appeared many times. The J gene is TRBJ1-1, the V gene TRBV5-1; D may be TRBD1 (6 bases). The CDR3 is made up of 13 amino acids. CDR1 and CDR2 from the germline V gene are SGHRS and YFSETQ. V gave up 1 base and J gave up 11 bases, with 15 bases separating them. CDR3 sequence: CASSLTGTQGAFF. In DNA form, the CDR3 reads TGCGCCAGCAGCTTGACGGGAACTCAGGGGGCTTTCTTT. Variable domain in full (rest from reference TRBV5-1 and TRBJ1-1): KAGVTQTPRYLIKTRGQQVTLSCSPISGHRSVSWYQQTPGQGLQFLFEYFSETQRNKGNFPGRFSGRQFSNSRSEMNVSTLELGDSALYLCASSLTGTQGAFFGQGTRLTVV.